This passage covers 7 T cell receptor beta chains from one sample sequenced in a study of blood T cell repertoires in COVID-19. Libraries were prepared by immunoSEQ multiplex PCR; TCRdb keeps only in-frame clonotypes and omits some of them. The sample consists of nearly 200,000 clones, 80% to 85% of them appearing once. What was sequenced was PBMCs or T cells enriched from blood (not recorded which). These receptors were obtained from a man aged 35-49 years who had recovered from COVID-19.

This chain uses TRBV19 with TRBJ1-1; D ambiguous. The CDR3 extends over 11 amino acids. V was shortened by 2 bases and J by 7 bases, with 5 bases between the two germline ends. In germline, CDR1 is LNHDA, CDR2 SQIVND (reference sequence). The CDR3 bases are TGTGCCAGTAGTATATTTAATGAAGCTTTCTTT. It specifies CASSIFNEAFF.

The V and J genes are TRBV18 and TRBJ1-5; no definite D call. Germline values: CDR1 KGHSH, CDR2 LQKENI. This CDR3 comprises 14 residues. V lost 6 bases and J 0 bases, leaving 9 bases between the germline ends. The CDR3 sequence: CASSHGYSNQPQHF. DNA of the CDR3: TGTGCCAGCTCCCACGGGTATAGCAATCAGCCCCAGCATTTT. The whole variable domain, remainder taken from reference TRBV18 and TRBJ1-5, is NAGVMQNPRHLVRRRGQEARLRCSPMKGHSHVYWYRQLPEEGLKFMVYLQKENIIDESGMPKERFSAEFPKEGPSILRIQQVVRGDSAAYFCASSHGYSNQPQHFGDGTRLSIL.

The chain uses TRBV5-8 and TRBJ2-2; the match to TRBD1 covers 7 bases. Germline V gives CDR1 SGHTS, CDR2 YDEGEE. This CDR3 has 16 amino acids. With V trimmed by 5 bases and J by 5 bases, 12 bases remained unmatched. For the CDR3, the DNA is TGTGCCAGCAGAATTTTACAGGGGATTGGGACCGGGGAGCTGTTTTTT. Its protein product is CASRILQGIGTGELFF.

The genes are TRBV6-5 and TRBJ2-7; tentative D call: TRBD2 (6 bases). The CDR3 totals 13 residues. Trimming stripped 2 bases from V and 3 bases from J, with 8 bases between. CDR1 is MNHEY and CDR2 is SVGAGI in the germline V gene. CDR3 sequence: CASSYAGYYEQYF. CDR3 DNA sequence: TGTGCCAGCAGTTACGCGGGGTACTACGAGCAGTACTTC.

In its sample, this clone was seen once. This chain connects TRBV28 to TRBJ1-1; D not certain. The CDR3 contains 15 residues. V dropped 1 base and J dropped 1 base, with 10 bases sitting between them. Germline loops: CDR1 MDHEN, CDR2 SYDVKM. The CDR3 protein is CASSLFGQKNTEAFF. For the CDR3, the DNA is TGTGCCAGCAGTTTATTTGGGCAGAAGAACACTGAAGCTTTCTTT. The full variable domain, its missing parts supplied by reference TRBV28 and TRBJ1-1, is DVKVTQSSRYLVKRTGEKVFLECVQDMDHENMFWYRQDPGLGLRLIYFSYDVKMKEKGDIPEGYSVSREKKERFSLILESASTNQTSMYLCASSLFGQKNTEAFFGQGTRLTVV.

The V call is TRBV5-1, the J call TRBJ1-3; D is unclear. The CDR3 contains 15 residues. CDR1 and CDR2 (germline): SGHRS, YFSETQ. The ends were cut back, 4 bases at V and 8 bases at J, with 19 bases in the middle. CDR3 in amino acids: CASSQTTGRADTIYF. Here the CDR3 DNA reads TGCGCCAGCAGCCAAACGACGGGAAGGGCAGACACCATATATTTT.

The J gene is TRBJ2-3, the V gene TRBV29-1, with a possible D match to TRBD2 (7 bases). Between the trimmed V and J ends, which lost 7 bases and 4 bases, there was a span of 24 bases. This CDR3 has 16 amino acids. Germline V gene lookup returns CDR1 SQVTM and CDR2 ANQGSEA. The CDR3 DNA is TGCAGCGCCGTCGTGGCGGGGGACATTACCCCAGATACGCAGTATTTT. Protein: CSAVVAGDITPDTQYF.